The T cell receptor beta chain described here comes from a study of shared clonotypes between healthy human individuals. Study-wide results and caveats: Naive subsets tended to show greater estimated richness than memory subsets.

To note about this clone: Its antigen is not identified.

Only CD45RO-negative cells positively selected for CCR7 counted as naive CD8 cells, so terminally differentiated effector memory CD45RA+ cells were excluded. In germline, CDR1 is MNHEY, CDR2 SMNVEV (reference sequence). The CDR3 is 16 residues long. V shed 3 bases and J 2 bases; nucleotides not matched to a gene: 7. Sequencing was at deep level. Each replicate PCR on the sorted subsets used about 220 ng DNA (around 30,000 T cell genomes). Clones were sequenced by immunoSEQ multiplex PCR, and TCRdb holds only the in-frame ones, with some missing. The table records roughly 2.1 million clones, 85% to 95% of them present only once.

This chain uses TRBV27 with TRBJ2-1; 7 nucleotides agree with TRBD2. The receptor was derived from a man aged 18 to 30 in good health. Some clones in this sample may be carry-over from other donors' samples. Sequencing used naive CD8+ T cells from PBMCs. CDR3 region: CASSFRAGVAYNEQFF. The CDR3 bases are TGTGCCAGCAGTTTCCGGGCGGGGGTTGCCTACAATGAGCAGTTCTTC.